This T cell receptor (beta chain) was captured by sequencing in a study of cytomegalovirus exposure and HLA in healthy donors. Study results and caveats: Common viral pathogens (according to a later analysis) appeared linked to several of the most significant clusters. In a later analysis, across HLA loci, associated TCR counts were highest for DRB1, lowest for HLA-C.

Vbeta (60) and Jbeta (13) primers were used in the PCR. Assay used: immunoSEQ multiplex PCR; TCRdb lists only in-frame clones, some missing. The sample shows about 190,000 clones, 80% to 85% of them seen only once. The table lists this clone with a few counts. Its target is not known. The CDR3 covers 15 residues. Trimming cost V 6 bases and J 0 bases; bases outside gene matches: 6. Germline CDR1 and CDR2: SGHRS and YFSETQ. The rearrangement links TRBV5-1 to TRBJ1-1; 9 bases map to TRBD1. The specimen was PBMCs. This TCR was recovered from a man aged 35 to 55 in good health and CMV-seropositive. The CDR3 loop is CASMTGGKVNTEAFF. In DNA, the CDR3 is TGCGCCAGCATGACAGGGGGAAAGGTGAACACTGAAGCTTTCTTT.